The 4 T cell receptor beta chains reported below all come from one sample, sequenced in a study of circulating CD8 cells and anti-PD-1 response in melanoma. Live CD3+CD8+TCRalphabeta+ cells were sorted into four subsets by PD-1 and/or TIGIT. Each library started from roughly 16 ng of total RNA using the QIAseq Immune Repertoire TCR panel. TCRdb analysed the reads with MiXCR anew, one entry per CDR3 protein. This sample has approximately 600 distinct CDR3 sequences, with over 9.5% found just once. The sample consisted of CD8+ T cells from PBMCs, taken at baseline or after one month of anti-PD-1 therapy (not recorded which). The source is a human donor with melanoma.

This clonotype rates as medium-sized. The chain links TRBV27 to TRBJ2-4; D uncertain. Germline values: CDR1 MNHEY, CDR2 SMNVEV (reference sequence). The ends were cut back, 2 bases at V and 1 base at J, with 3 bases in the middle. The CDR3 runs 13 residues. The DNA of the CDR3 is TGTGCCAGCAGTTTAAACGCCAAAAACATTCAGTACTTC. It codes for CASSLNAKNIQYF.

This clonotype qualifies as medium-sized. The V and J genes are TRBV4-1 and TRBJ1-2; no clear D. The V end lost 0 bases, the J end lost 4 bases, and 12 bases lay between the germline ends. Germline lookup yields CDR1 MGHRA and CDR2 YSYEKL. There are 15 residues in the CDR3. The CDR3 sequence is CASSQDRGSFYGYTF. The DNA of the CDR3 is TGCGCCAGCAGCCAAGATCGCGGAAGTTTCTATGGCTACACCTTC.

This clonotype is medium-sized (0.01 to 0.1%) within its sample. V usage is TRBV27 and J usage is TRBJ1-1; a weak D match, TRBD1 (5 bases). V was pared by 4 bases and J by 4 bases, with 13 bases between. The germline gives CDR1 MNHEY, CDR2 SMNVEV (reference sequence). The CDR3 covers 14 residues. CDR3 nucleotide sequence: TGTGCCAGCAGTTCCGGGGCCTACGGCACTGAAGCTTTCTTT. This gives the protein CASSSGAYGTEAFF.

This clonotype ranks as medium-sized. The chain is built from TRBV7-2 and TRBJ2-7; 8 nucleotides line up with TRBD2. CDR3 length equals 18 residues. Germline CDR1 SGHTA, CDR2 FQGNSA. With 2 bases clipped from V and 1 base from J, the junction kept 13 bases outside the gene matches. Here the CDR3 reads CASSLLVSGRMGSYEQYF. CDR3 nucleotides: TGTGCCAGCAGCTTATTAGTCAGCGGGAGAATGGGGTCCTACGAGCAGTACTTC.